This T cell receptor (beta chain) is from a study of lymphopenia after photon versus proton radiotherapy. Study-wide points: After the lymphocyte nadir, photon-treated repertoires showed oligoclonal expansion, especially of CD8+ Temra cells. Post-nadir TCR diversity decline inversely tracked overall survival among those who died. Authors raise, but do not show, better survival with proton therapy. Under photons, naive T cells and diversity fell while effector/memory populations rose.

As regards this clone: Its antigen is not identified.

The trim removed 2 bases at V and 0 bases at J, leaving 5 bases unmatched. Looked up from germline, CDR1 is SGHTA and CDR2 is FQGTGA. The CDR3 is made up of 18 amino acids. TCRdb's copy holds only in-frame clones and misses some; the assay was immunoSEQ multiplex PCR. The table has tens of thousands of clones, under 95% seen once. The receptor was derived from a woman in her sixties or seventies with pancreatic cancer. This sample comprised peripheral blood, obtained from a patient treated with photon-based radiotherapy. The chain recombines TRBV7-3 with TRBJ2-3, with 13 bases that match TRBD2. The CDR3 DNA follows: TGTGCCAGCAGCTTACGCGGGACTAGCGGGACTAGCACAGATACGCAGTATTTT. Translating gives CASSLRGTSGTSTDTQYF.